This T cell receptor beta chain was captured in a study of T cells in Graves' hyperthyroidism and ophthalmopathy. On the study more broadly: Peripheral blood was collected at initial diagnosis, before any treatment.

Graves' hyperthyroidism without ophthalmopathy progression within 18 months was termed stable. A patient was excluded if there was uncontrolled infection, other autoimmune disease, pregnancy or lactation. Regions amplified from RNA transcripts were the TCR beta CDR3 regions. The HTBI primer set drove a first-round RT-PCR of the TCR CDR3. In TCRdb, the multiplex PCR reads were re-called with MiXCR into one record per CDR3 protein. The sample lists approximately 600,000 distinct CDR3 sequences; about 16% were seen once. Study-wide results and limits: Ophthalmopathy was predicted by the model a median of approximately 6.6 months ahead of onset.

V shed 8 bases and J 6 bases; nucleotides not matched to a gene: 10. The CDR3 covers 14 residues. The germline V gene has CDR1 SGHAT and CDR2 FQNNGV. There are a few counts of this clonotype. Its antigen is unidentified. Possible read error: a much larger clone is one base away. Sequenced input: blood. The chain carries TRBV11-2 and TRBJ2-1; TRBD1 aligns across 7 bases. The receptor was isolated from a woman in her thirties with Graves' hyperthyroidism. CDR3 region: CASGDGTVCNEQFF. In DNA, the CDR3 is TGTGCCAGCGGAGATGGGACAGTTTGCAATGAGCAGTTCTTC.